Listed below are T cell receptor beta chains from one sample, sequenced in a study of T cell responses to AZD1222 COVID-19 vaccine. Profiled with immunoSEQ multiplex PCR; TCRdb holds only in-frame clones, not every one. The sample carries about 100,000 clones, 70% to 90% recorded once. The sample consisted of peripheral blood, taken on day 0 of AZD1222 vaccination. Every receptor here comes from an adult in good health. Both conserved end residues are part of each CDR3. Fields, in order: clone size, D gene, V gene, J gene, CDR3 DNA, CDR3 protein. A D gene is named only where the DNA matches it firmly. Clone size is shown for a subset of rows, as once, few, many or a class of expanded clone.

abundance: -; d_gene: TRBD1; v_gene: TRBV10-3; j_gene: TRBJ1-5; CDR3nt: TGTGCCATCAGTCTCGGACAGGAAGAAAATCAGCCCCAGCATTTT; CDR3aa: CAISLGQEENQPQHF
abundance: once; d_gene: -; v_gene: TRBV29-1; j_gene: TRBJ2-7; CDR3nt: TGCAGCGTTCGCGGCCAAAAGAGGGAGCAGTACTTC; CDR3aa: CSVRGQKREQYF
abundance: few; d_gene: TRBD2; v_gene: TRBV7-3; j_gene: TRBJ2-5; CDR3nt: TGTGCCAGCAGCCCCGGACTAGCGGGAGGGCCTCAACAAGAGACCCAGTACTTC; CDR3aa: CASSPGLAGGPQQETQYF
abundance: -; d_gene: -; v_gene: TRBV9; j_gene: TRBJ1-2; CDR3nt: TGTGCCAGCAGCCTTCGGGACAAATCGACCTATGGCTACACCTTC; CDR3aa: CASSLRDKSTYGYTF
abundance: -; d_gene: TRBD2; v_gene: TRBV27; j_gene: TRBJ2-1; CDR3nt: TGTGCCAGCAGTGTCGGGACTAGCGGGATCTATGAGCAGTTCTTC; CDR3aa: CASSVGTSGIYEQFF
abundance: -; d_gene: TRBD2; v_gene: TRBV28; j_gene: TRBJ2-3; CDR3nt: TGTGCCAGCAGTCCCCGAGGCGGGAGCCTGGGATATAGCACAGATACGCAGTATTTT; CDR3aa: CASSPRGGSLGYSTDTQYF
abundance: -; d_gene: -; v_gene: TRBV28; j_gene: TRBJ2-7; CDR3nt: TGTGCCAGCAGGACGAATAGGGGGGCCTACGAGCAGTACTTC; CDR3aa: CASRTNRGAYEQYF
abundance: -; d_gene: -; v_gene: TRBV7-2; j_gene: TRBJ1-5; CDR3nt: TGTGCCAGCAGCTTAGCGAGGGGAGGCAATCAGCCCCAGCATTTT; CDR3aa: CASSLARGGNQPQHF
abundance: -; d_gene: TRBD1; v_gene: TRBV6-5; j_gene: TRBJ1-5; CDR3nt: TGTGCCAGCGGGGGGACAGGGTTTAGCAATCAGCCCCAGCATTTT; CDR3aa: CASGGTGFSNQPQHF
abundance: once; d_gene: -; v_gene: TRBV30; j_gene: TRBJ1-5; CDR3nt: TGTGCCTGGAGTGATGGGAGGTCAAATCAGCCCCAGCATTTT; CDR3aa: CAWSDGRSNQPQHF
abundance: -; d_gene: TRBD1; v_gene: TRBV7-2; j_gene: TRBJ2-4; CDR3nt: TGTGCCAGCAGCTTAGATAGGGGGCGAGTTCAGTACTTC; CDR3aa: CASSLDRGRVQYF
abundance: -; d_gene: -; v_gene: TRBV3-1/TRBV3-2; j_gene: TRBJ1-6; CDR3nt: TGTGCCAGCAGCCAGATGACGGGACGCCATTCGTCGCCCCTCCACTTT; CDR3aa: CASSQMTGRHSSPLHF
abundance: -; d_gene: TRBD1; v_gene: TRBV30; j_gene: TRBJ2-7; CDR3nt: TGTGCCTGGGGACAGGGAGGCGGCGAGCAGTACTTC; CDR3aa: CAWGQGGGEQYF
abundance: -; d_gene: -; v_gene: TRBV18; j_gene: TRBJ2-7; CDR3nt: TGTGCCAGCTCACAACGACAAGGGACCTTCGAGCAGTACTTC; CDR3aa: CASSQRQGTFEQYF
abundance: -; d_gene: TRBD1; v_gene: TRBV4-1; j_gene: TRBJ1-1; CDR3nt: TGCGCCAGCAGCCAACCGAAGCGACAGGGGTACACTGAAGCTTTCTTT; CDR3aa: CASSQPKRQGYTEAFF
abundance: -; d_gene: TRBD1; v_gene: TRBV24-1; j_gene: TRBJ1-5; CDR3nt: TGTGCCACCAGGGGACAGAACAATCAGCCCCAGCATTTT; CDR3aa: CATRGQNNQPQHF
abundance: -; d_gene: -; v_gene: TRBV6-2/TRBV6-3; j_gene: TRBJ1-4; CDR3nt: TGTGCCAGCAGTTATTCTACGACAGGTCATAATGAAAAACTGTTTTTT; CDR3aa: CASSYSTTGHNEKLFF
abundance: -; d_gene: TRBD2; v_gene: TRBV28; j_gene: TRBJ2-3; CDR3nt: TGTGCCAGCACGCAACTAGCGGGAGCTACAGATACGCAGTATTTT; CDR3aa: CASTQLAGATDTQYF
abundance: -; d_gene: TRBD1; v_gene: TRBV19; j_gene: TRBJ2-3; CDR3nt: TGTGCCAGTAAAAACAGGGGGCGCGTCACAGATACGCAGTATTTT; CDR3aa: CASKNRGRVTDTQYF
abundance: -; d_gene: TRBD2; v_gene: TRBV4-2; j_gene: TRBJ2-3; CDR3nt: TGTGCCAGCAGACTTCGGGAGGGCCAAAGCACAGATACGCAGTATTTT; CDR3aa: CASRLREGQSTDTQYF
abundance: once; d_gene: -; v_gene: TRBV6-2/TRBV6-3; j_gene: TRBJ1-5; CDR3nt: TGTGCCAGCAGTACCCAAAAGAACACCCAGCATTTT; CDR3aa: CASSTQKNTQHF
abundance: once; d_gene: TRBD2; v_gene: TRBV2; j_gene: TRBJ2-3; CDR3nt: TGTGCCAGCAGTGAACCCACCCCCGGGACTAGCGAGTATTTT; CDR3aa: CASSEPTPGTSEYF
abundance: -; d_gene: -; v_gene: TRBV13; j_gene: TRBJ1-1; CDR3nt: TGTGCCAGCAGCCTAGCGGGCAGATATGAAGCTTTCTTT; CDR3aa: CASSLAGRYEAFF
abundance: -; d_gene: TRBD2; v_gene: TRBV6-5; j_gene: TRBJ2-7; CDR3nt: TGTGCCAGCAGGGCTAGCGGCTACGACGAGCAGTACTTC; CDR3aa: CASRASGYDEQYF
abundance: -; d_gene: -; v_gene: TRBV19; j_gene: TRBJ1-3; CDR3nt: TGTGCCAGTAGACCGGGACCTTTTGCCTCTGGAAACACCATATATTTT; CDR3aa: CASRPGPFASGNTIYF
abundance: -; d_gene: -; v_gene: TRBV18; j_gene: TRBJ2-7; CDR3nt: TGTGCCAGCTCACCAAACCACCAGGGCGGCTACGAGCAGTACTTC; CDR3aa: CASSPNHQGGYEQYF
abundance: -; d_gene: TRBD2; v_gene: TRBV7-2; j_gene: TRBJ2-7; CDR3nt: TGTGCCAGCAGCTTAGTGCCCGGGAGGTCTCGATTTTACGAGCAGTACTTC; CDR3aa: CASSLVPGRSRFYEQYF
abundance: once; d_gene: -; v_gene: TRBV6-5; j_gene: TRBJ2-1; CDR3nt: TGTGCCAGCAGTTACGGAGGGGTGACAGGTGAGCAGTTCTTC; CDR3aa: CASSYGGVTGEQFF
abundance: -; d_gene: -; v_gene: TRBV30; j_gene: TRBJ2-5; CDR3nt: TGTGCCTGGAGTTTCTCCCTGGCCGCAGAGACCCAGTACTTC; CDR3aa: CAWSFSLAAETQYF
abundance: -; d_gene: TRBD1; v_gene: TRBV5-4; j_gene: TRBJ2-7; CDR3nt: TGTGCCAGCAGCTACAGGGGGAGATCCTACGAGCAGTACTTC; CDR3aa: CASSYRGRSYEQYF
abundance: -; d_gene: TRBD2; v_gene: TRBV4-2; j_gene: TRBJ2-1; CDR3nt: TGTGCCAGCAGCCATGGGGGAGGGCCAGGTGAGCAGTTCTTC; CDR3aa: CASSHGGGPGEQFF
abundance: once; d_gene: -; v_gene: TRBV5-1; j_gene: TRBJ2-6; CDR3nt: TGCGCCAGCAGCTCAACAGGGGACTCTTCCGGGGCCAACGTCCTGACTTTC; CDR3aa: CASSSTGDSSGANVLTF
abundance: -; d_gene: -; v_gene: TRBV12-5; j_gene: TRBJ1-6; CDR3nt: TGTGCTAGTGGTTTGCGGGGAAAACAAACGAATTCACCCCTCCACTTT; CDR3aa: CASGLRGKQTNSPLHF
abundance: -; d_gene: -; v_gene: TRBV21-1; j_gene: TRBJ1-1; CDR3nt: TGTGCCAGCAGCCCTCAGGGTTTGAACACTGAAGCTTTCTTT; CDR3aa: CASSPQGLNTEAFF
abundance: -; d_gene: -; v_gene: TRBV7-3; j_gene: TRBJ2-1; CDR3nt: TGTGCCAGCAGCTTAACGGGAAATGAGCAGTTCTTC; CDR3aa: CASSLTGNEQFF
abundance: once; d_gene: -; v_gene: TRBV5-1; j_gene: TRBJ2-2; CDR3nt: TGCGCCAGCGGAAGGGCGGGTCTCTCGAACACCGGGGAGCTGTTTTTT; CDR3aa: CASGRAGLSNTGELFF
abundance: -; d_gene: -; v_gene: TRBV3-1/TRBV3-2; j_gene: TRBJ1-1; CDR3nt: TGTGCCAGCAGCCAAGGGAATCGGGAAGCTTTCTTT; CDR3aa: CASSQGNREAFF
abundance: -; d_gene: -; v_gene: TRBV10-3; j_gene: TRBJ1-5; CDR3nt: TGTGCCATCAGTGAGCGAGAGCGCTTCCAGCCCCAGCATTTT; CDR3aa: CAISERERFQPQHF
abundance: -; d_gene: TRBD1; v_gene: TRBV6-5; j_gene: TRBJ1-2; CDR3nt: TGTGCCAGCAGTCAAAGGGGACAGGGCATGGAGGACACCTTC; CDR3aa: CASSQRGQGMEDTF
abundance: -; d_gene: TRBD1; v_gene: TRBV6-5; j_gene: TRBJ1-5; CDR3nt: TGTGCCAGCAGCCTGGACAGGAACCTCAATCAGCCCCAGCATTTT; CDR3aa: CASSLDRNLNQPQHF